This T cell receptor (beta chain) was documented in a study of blood T cells in healthy people across ages. Study-wide results and limits: The study lacked donor CMV status, which possibly confounded expanded clonotype changes. Total diversity from one million sequenced T cells was likely underestimated. Long-lived donors exceeded aged donors in naive CD4+ cells and diversity.

V was trimmed by 3 bases and J by 7 bases, leaving 12 bases between them. Germline CDR1 reads MDHEN; CDR2 reads SYDVKM. This CDR3 spans 13 amino acids. With regard to this clonotype: The antigen is undetermined.

The use of a sample-barcoded 5' primer and a J-beta primer mix characterized a second PCR of about 6 to 11 cycles. One entry per CDR3 protein results from TCRdb running MiXCR on the 5' RACE reads. This sample has fewer than 800,000 distinct CDR3 sequences, with approximately 21% found just once. Healthy Caucasian individuals from Russia aged about 6 to 90 served as donors. The clonotype originates from a man aged 70 or older in good health. The chain links TRBV28 to TRBJ2-5; maybe TRBD2 (5 bases). Material for sequencing was blood. The CDR3 DNA follows: TGTGCCAGCAGTTTCTACGGGGATGGGACCCAGTACTTC. As protein: CASSFYGDGTQYF.